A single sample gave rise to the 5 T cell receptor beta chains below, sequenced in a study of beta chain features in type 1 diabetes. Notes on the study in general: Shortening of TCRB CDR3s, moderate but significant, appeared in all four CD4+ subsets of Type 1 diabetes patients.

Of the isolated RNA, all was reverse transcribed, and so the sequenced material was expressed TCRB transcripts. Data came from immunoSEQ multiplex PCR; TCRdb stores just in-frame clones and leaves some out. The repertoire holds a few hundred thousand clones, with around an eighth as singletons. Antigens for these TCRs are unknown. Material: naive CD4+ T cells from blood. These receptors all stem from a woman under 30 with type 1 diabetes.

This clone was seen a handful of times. The CDR3 sequence is CATQGGGEQFF. CDR3 DNA: TGCGCCACCCAAGGGGGGGGTGAGCAGTTCTTC. The chain links TRBV10-2 to TRBJ2-1; weak D call: TRBD2 (7 bases). V lost 10 bases to trimming and J lost 9 bases, with 13 bases between them. In germline, CDR1 is WSHSY, CDR2 SAAADI. The CDR3 spans 11 residues.

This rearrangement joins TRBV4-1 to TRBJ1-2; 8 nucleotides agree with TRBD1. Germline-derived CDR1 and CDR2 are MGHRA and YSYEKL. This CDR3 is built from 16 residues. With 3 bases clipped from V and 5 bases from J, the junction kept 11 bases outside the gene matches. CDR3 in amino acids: CASSHPDRDLDYGYTF. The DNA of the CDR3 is TGCGCCAGCAGCCACCCGGACAGGGATCTGGATTATGGCTACACCTTC.

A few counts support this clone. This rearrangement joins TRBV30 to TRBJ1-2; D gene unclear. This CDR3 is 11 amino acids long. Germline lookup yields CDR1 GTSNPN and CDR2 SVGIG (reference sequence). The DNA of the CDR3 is TGTGTGAGGGAGGAAGCCTATGGCTACACCTTC. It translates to CVREEAYGYTF.

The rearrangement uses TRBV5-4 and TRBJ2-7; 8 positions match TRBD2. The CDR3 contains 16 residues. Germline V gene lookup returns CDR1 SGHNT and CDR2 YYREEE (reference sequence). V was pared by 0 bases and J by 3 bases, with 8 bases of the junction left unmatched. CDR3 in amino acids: CASSLGLGGALYEQYF. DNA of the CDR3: TGTGCCAGCAGCTTGGGGCTCGGGGGGGCCCTCTACGAGCAGTACTTC.

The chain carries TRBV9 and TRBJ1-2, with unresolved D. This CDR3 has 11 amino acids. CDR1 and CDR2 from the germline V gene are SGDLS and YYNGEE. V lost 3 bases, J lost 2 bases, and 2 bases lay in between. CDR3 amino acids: CASSANYGYTF. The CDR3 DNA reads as TGTGCCAGCAGCGCGAACTATGGCTACACCTTC.